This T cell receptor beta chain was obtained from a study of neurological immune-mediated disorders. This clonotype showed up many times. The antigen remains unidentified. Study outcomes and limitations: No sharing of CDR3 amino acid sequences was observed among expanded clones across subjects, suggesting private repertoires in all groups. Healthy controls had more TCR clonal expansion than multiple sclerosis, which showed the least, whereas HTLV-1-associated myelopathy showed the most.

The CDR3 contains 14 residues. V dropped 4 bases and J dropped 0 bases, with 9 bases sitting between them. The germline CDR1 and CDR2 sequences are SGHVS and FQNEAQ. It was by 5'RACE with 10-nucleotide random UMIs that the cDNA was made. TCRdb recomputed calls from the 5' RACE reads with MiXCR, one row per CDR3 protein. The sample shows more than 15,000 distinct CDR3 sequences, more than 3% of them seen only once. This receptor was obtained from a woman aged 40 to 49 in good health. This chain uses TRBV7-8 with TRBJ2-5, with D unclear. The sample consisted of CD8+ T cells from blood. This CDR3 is CASSSVEDQETQYF. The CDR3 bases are TGTGCCAGCAGCTCAGTCGAAGACCAAGAGACCCAGTACTTC.